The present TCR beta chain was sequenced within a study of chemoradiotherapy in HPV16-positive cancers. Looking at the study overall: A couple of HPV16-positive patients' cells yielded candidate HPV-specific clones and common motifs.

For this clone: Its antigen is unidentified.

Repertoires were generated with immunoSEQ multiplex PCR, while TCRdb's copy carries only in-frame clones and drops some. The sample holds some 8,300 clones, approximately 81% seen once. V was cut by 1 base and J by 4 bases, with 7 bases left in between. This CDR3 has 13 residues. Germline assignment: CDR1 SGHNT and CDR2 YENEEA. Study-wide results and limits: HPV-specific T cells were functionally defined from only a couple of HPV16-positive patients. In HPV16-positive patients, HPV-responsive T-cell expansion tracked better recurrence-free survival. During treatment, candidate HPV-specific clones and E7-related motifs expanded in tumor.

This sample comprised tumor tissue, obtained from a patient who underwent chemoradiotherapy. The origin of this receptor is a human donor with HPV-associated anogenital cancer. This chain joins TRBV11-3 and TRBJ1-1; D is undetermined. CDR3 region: CASSLARGTEAFF. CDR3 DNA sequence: TGTGCCAGCAGCTTAGCCCGAGGCACTGAAGCTTTCTTT.